This T cell receptor beta chain was captured in a study of blood T cell repertoires in COVID-19. Study-level information: The study drew acute and convalescent COVID-19 samples from the United States, Italy and Spain.

TCRdb's copy holds only in-frame clones and misses some; the assay was immunoSEQ multiplex PCR. The sample has hundreds of thousands of clones, roughly four fifths seen once. The germline V gene encodes CDR1 LGHDT and CDR2 YNNKEL (reference sequence). V gave up 6 bases and J gave up 2 bases; unmatched junction bases: 6. The CDR3 consists of 15 residues. The table lists this clone with a count of one. The source is a woman of 80 years or more with COVID-19, enrolled during active disease. The rearrangement joins TRBV3-1 (or the pseudogene TRBV3-2) to TRBJ2-1, with 8 bases aligning to TRBD1. Sequences were obtained from peripheral blood. DNA of the CDR3: TGTGCCAGCAGTGGACGGACAGGGACCTACAATGAGCAGTTCTTC. It translates to CASSGRTGTYNEQFF.